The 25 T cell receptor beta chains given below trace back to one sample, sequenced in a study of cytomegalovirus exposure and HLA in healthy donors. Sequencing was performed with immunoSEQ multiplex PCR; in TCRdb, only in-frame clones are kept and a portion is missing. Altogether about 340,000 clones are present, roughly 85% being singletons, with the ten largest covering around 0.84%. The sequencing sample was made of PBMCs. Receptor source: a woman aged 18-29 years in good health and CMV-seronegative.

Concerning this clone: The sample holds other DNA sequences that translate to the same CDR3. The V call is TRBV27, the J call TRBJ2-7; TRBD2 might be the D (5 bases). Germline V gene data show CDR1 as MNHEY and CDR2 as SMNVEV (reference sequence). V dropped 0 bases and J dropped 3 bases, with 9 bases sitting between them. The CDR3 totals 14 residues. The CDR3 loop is CASSLSSGSYEQYF. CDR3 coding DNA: TGTGCCAGCAGTTTATCGTCGGGAAGCTACGAGCAGTACTTC.

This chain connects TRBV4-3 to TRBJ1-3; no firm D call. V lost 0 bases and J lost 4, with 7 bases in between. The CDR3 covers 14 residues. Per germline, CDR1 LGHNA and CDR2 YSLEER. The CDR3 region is CASSQDLQGNTIYF. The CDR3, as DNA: TGCGCCAGCAGCCAAGATCTTCAGGGAAACACCATATATTTT.

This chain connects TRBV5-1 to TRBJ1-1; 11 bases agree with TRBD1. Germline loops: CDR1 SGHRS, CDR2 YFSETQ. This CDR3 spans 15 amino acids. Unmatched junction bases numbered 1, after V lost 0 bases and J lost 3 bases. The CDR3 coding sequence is TGCGCCAGCAGCTTGGCGGGACAGGGGGACACTGAAGCTTTCTTT. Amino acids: CASSLAGQGDTEAFF. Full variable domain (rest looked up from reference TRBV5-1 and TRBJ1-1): KAGVTQTPRYLIKTRGQQVTLSCSPISGHRSVSWYQQTPGQGLQFLFEYFSETQRNKGNFPGRFSGRQFSNSRSEMNVSTLELGDSALYLCASSLAGQGDTEAFFGQGTRLTVV.

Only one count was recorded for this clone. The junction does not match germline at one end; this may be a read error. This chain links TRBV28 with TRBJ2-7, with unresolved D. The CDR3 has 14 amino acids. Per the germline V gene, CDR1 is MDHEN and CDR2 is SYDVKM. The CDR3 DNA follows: TGTGTCAGCAGTTTATCCAGTCATGGTTACGAGCAGTACTTC. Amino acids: CVSSLSSHGYEQYF.

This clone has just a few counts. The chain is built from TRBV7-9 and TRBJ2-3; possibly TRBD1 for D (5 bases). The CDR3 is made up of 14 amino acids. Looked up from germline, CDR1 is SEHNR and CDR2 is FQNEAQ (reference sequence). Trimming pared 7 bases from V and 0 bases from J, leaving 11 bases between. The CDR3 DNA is TGTGCCAGCAACGCAAGGGGCAGCACAGATACGCAGTATTTT. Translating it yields CASNARGSTDTQYF.

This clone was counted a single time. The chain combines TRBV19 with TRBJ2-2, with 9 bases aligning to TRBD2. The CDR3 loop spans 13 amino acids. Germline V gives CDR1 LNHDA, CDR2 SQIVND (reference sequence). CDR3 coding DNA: TGTGTCTTCAAGCGGGGGGCAACCGGGGAGCTGTTTTTT. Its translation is CVFKRGATGELFF.

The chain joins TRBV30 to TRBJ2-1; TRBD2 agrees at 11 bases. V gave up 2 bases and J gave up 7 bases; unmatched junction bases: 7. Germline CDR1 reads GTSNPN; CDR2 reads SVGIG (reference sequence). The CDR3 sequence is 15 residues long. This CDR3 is CAWSPTSGIRNEQFF. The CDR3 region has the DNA TGTGCCTGGAGTCCGACTAGCGGGATTCGTAATGAGCAGTTCTTC.

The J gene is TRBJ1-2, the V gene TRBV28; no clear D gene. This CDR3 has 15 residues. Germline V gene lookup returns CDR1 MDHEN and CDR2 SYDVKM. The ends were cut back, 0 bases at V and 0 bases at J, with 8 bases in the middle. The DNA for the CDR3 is TGTGCCAGCAGTTTATGGGGGAGAACTAACTATGGCTACACCTTC. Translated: CASSLWGRTNYGYTF.

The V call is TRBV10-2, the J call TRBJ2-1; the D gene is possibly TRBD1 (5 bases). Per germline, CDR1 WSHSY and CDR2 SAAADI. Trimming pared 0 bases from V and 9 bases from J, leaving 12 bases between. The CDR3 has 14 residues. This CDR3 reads CASSESDPRGEQFF. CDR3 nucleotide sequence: TGCGCCAGCAGTGAGTCGGACCCAAGGGGTGAGCAGTTCTTC.

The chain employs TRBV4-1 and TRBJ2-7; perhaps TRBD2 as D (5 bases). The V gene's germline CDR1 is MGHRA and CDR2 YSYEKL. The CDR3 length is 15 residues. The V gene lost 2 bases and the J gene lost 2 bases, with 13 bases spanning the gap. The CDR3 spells CASSQKDSNPYEQYF. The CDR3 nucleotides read TGCGCCAGCAGCCAAAAGGACTCTAACCCCTACGAGCAGTACTTC.

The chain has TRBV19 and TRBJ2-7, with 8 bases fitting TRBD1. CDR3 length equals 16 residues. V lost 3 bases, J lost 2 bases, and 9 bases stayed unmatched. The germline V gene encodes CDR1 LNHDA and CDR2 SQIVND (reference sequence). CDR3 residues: CASSMALGQGPYEQYF. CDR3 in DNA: TGTGCCAGTAGTATGGCCCTAGGACAGGGACCCTACGAGCAGTACTTC.

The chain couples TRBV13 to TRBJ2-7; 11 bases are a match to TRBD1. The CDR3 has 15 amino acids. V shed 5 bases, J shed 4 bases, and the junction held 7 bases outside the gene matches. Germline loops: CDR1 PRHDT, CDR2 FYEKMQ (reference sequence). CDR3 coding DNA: TGTGCCAGCAGCCTCTCGGGACAGGGGGGTTACGAGCAGTACTTC. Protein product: CASSLSGQGGYEQYF.

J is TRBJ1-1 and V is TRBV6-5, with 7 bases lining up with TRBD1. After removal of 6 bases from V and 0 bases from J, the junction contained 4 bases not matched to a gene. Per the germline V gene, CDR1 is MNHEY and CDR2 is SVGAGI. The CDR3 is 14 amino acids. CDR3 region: CASRRDSMNTEAFF. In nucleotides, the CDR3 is TGTGCCAGCAGACGGGACAGCATGAACACTGAAGCTTTCTTT.

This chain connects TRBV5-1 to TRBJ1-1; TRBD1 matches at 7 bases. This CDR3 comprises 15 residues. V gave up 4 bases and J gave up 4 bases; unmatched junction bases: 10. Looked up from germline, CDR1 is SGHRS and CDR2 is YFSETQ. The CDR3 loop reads CASSAMTGTSTEAFF. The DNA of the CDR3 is TGCGCCAGCAGCGCCATGACAGGGACGAGCACTGAAGCTTTCTTT.

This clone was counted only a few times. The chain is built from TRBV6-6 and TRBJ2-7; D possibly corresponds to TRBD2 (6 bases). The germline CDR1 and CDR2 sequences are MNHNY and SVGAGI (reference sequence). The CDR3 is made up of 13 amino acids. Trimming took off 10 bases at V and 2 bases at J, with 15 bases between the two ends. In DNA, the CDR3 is TGTGCCACCGCGTGGGCGGGAACCTACGAGCAGTACTTC. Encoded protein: CATAWAGTYEQYF.

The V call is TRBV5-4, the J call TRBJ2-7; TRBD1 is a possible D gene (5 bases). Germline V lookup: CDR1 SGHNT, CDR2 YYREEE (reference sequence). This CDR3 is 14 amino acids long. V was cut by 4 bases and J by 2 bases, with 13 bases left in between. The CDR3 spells CASSPRVPPYEQYF. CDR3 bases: TGTGCCAGCAGCCCCAGGGTCCCTCCCTACGAGCAGTACTTC. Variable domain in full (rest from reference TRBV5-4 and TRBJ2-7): ETGVTQSPTHLIKTRGQQVTLRCSSQSGHNTVSWYQQALGQGPQFIFQYYREEENGRGNFPPRFSGLQFPNYSSELNVNALELDDSALYLCASSPRVPPYEQYFGPGTRLTVT.

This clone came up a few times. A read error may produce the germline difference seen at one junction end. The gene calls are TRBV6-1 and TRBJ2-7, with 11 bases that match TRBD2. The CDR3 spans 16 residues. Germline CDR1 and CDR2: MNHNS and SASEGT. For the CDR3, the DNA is TGTGCCAGCAGGGAAGTAACTAGCGGGAGCTCCTACGAGCAGTACTTC. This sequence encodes CASREVTSGSSYEQYF.

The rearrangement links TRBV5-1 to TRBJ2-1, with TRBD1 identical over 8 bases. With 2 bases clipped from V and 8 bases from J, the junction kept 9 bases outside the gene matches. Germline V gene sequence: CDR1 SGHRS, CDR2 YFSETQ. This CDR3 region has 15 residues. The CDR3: CASSLTGTGVYEQFF. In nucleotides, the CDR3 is TGCGCCAGCAGCTTAACCGGGACAGGCGTTTATGAGCAGTTCTTC.

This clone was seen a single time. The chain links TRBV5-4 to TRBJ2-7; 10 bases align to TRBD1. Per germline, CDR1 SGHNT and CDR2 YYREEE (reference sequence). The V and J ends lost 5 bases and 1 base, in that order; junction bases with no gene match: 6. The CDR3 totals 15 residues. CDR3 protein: CASSLGQGGSYEQYF. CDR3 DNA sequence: TGTGCCAGCAGTCTCGGACAGGGGGGATCCTACGAGCAGTACTTC.

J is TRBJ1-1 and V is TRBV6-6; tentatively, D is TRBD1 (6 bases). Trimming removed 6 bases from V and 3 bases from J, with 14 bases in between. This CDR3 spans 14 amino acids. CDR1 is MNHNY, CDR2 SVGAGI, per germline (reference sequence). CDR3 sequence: CASSLQGLYTEAFF. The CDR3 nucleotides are TGTGCCAGCAGCCTCCAGGGGCTTTACACTGAAGCTTTCTTT.

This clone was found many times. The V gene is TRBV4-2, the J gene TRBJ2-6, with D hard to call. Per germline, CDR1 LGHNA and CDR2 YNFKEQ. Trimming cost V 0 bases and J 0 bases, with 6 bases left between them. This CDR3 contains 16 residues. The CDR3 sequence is CASSQDAGSGANVLTF. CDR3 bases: TGTGCCAGCAGCCAAGACGCAGGCTCTGGGGCCAACGTCCTGACTTTC.

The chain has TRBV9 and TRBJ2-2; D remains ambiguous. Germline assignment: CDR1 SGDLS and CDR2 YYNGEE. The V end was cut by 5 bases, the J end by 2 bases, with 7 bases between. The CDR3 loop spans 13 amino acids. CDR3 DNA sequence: TGTGCCAGCAGGGAGATCAACACCGGGGAGCTGTTTTTT. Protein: CASREINTGELFF.

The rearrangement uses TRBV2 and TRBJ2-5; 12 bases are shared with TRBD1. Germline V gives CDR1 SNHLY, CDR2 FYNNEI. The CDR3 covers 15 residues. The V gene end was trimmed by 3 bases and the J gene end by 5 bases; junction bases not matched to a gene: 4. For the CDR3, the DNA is TGTGCCAGCAGTGAGGGACAGGGGGCGTGGGAGACCCAGTACTTC. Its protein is CASSEGQGAWETQYF.

As DNA, the CDR3 is TGTGCCAGCAGCTATAGCGGGAGGTGGACCGGGGAGCTGTTTTTT. Its protein product is CASSYSGRWTGELFF. The rearrangement joins TRBV2 to TRBJ2-2; 10 nucleotides match TRBD2. Germline lookup yields CDR1 SNHLY and CDR2 FYNNEI. The CDR3 spans 15 residues. The ends lost 6 bases at V and 5 bases at J; junction bases unmatched: 6.

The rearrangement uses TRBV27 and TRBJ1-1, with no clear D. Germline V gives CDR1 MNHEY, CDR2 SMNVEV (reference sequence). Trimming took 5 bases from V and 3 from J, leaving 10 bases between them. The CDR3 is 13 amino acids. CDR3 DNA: TGTGCCAGCAGTGCCCCAGGTTACACTGAAGCTTTCTTT. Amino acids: CASSAPGYTEAFF.